This passage covers 16 T cell receptor beta chains from one sample sequenced in a study of cytomegalovirus exposure and HLA in healthy donors. Primers included in the PCR were 60 Vbeta and 13 Jbeta primers. The repertoire was sequenced with immunoSEQ multiplex PCR; TCRdb's copy has only in-frame clones and lacks some. The sample has some 150,000 clones, 70% to 85% seen once. Input material: PBMCs. All receptors come from a man aged 35 to 55 in good health and CMV-seronegative.

This rearrangement joins TRBV4-1 to TRBJ2-5; a weak D match, TRBD1 (7 bases). V was cut by 4 bases and J by 4 bases, with 19 bases left in between. This CDR3 is built from 16 residues. Per the germline V gene, CDR1 is MGHRA and CDR2 is YSYEKL. CDR3 region: CASSRPAQGEVETQYF. In DNA, the CDR3 is TGCGCCAGCAGCCGCCCCGCGCAGGGGGAGGTAGAGACCCAGTACTTC.

This clone was counted once. This sequence joins TRBV7-3 and TRBJ2-7; 14 nucleotides line up with TRBD2. Germline V gene sequence: CDR1 SGHTA, CDR2 FQGTGA. The CDR3 extends over 20 amino acids. Germline trimming cut 4 bases from V and 1 base from J; bases unmatched to any gene: 15. The CDR3 region has the DNA TGTGCCAGCAGCTCCCTCGGACTAGCGGGGGGCAAGCCCCGTTCCTACGAGCAGTACTTC. It yields the protein CASSSLGLAGGKPRSYEQYF.

The chain carries TRBV11-2 and TRBJ2-1; the D is unclear. V was trimmed by 5 bases and J by 8 bases, leaving 16 bases between them. Germline lookup yields CDR1 SGHAT and CDR2 FQNNGV. CDR3 length: 14 amino acids. The CDR3 nucleotides are TGTGCCAGCAGCCTAGTTGGCCTCCGGGATGAGCAGTTCTTC. It codes for CASSLVGLRDEQFF.

The V gene is TRBV2, the J gene TRBJ2-1; D is undetermined. The CDR3 loop spans 11 amino acids. Per the germline V gene, CDR1 is SNHLY and CDR2 is FYNNEI. V lost 8 bases, J lost 9 bases, and 11 bases lay in between. CDR3 DNA: TGTGCCAGCGTATACTCGGGTGAGCAGTTCTTC. Translating gives CASVYSGEQFF.

V gene TRBV2 combines with J gene TRBJ1-3, with 7 bases that match TRBD1. The CDR3 length is 17 residues. V lost 6 bases and J lost 0; bases outside the gene matches: 11. Germline lookup yields CDR1 SNHLY and CDR2 FYNNEI. The CDR3 spells CASRPDTGAYSGNTIYF. The CDR3 nucleotides are TGTGCCAGCAGGCCGGATACAGGGGCATACTCTGGAAACACCATATATTTT.

In DNA, the CDR3 is TGTGCCAGCAGGGGACAGGGGGAGTCGGAGACCCAGTACTTC. This codes for CASRGQGESETQYF. V gene TRBV6-1 combines with J gene TRBJ2-5, with TRBD1 matching 11 bases. The CDR3 contains 14 residues. CDR1 MNHNS and CDR2 SASEGT come from the germline V gene. J gave up 5 bases and V 6 bases, and 5 bases lay outside the gene matches.

CDR3 sequence reads: CASSFGSSTVARGEAFF. The CDR3 DNA reads TGTGCCAGCAGCTTCGGCAGTTCTACCGTGGCTCGAGGTGAAGCTTTCTTT. The chain is built from TRBV5-5 and TRBJ1-1; D call uncertain. Germline V CDR1 and CDR2: SGHKS, YYEKEE (reference sequence). V shed 2 bases and J shed 7 bases, with 24 bases lying between them. This CDR3 region has 17 residues.

The J gene is TRBJ1-1, the V gene TRBV13; the match to TRBD1 covers 8 bases. CDR3 length: 14 amino acids. Germline assignment: CDR1 PRHDT and CDR2 FYEKMQ (reference sequence). The V segment lost 5 bases and the J segment 0 bases; nucleotides outside the gene matches: 2. CDR3 nucleotides: TGTGCCAGCAGCGTGGACAGGGTGAACACTGAAGCTTTCTTT. Protein product: CASSVDRVNTEAFF.

To note about this clone: Other nucleotide sequences in the sample specify the same CDR3. CDR3 amino acids: CASSLQGNTEAFF. The CDR3 DNA reads as TGTGCCAGCAGCTTACAGGGTAACACTGAAGCTTTCTTT. This chain links TRBV7-9 with TRBJ1-1, with D perhaps matching TRBD1 (5 bases). In germline, CDR1 is SEHNR, CDR2 FQNEAQ (reference sequence). There are 13 residues in the CDR3. V lost 2 bases to trimming and J lost 2 bases, with 6 bases between them. Full variable domain (rest looked up from reference TRBV7-9 and TRBJ1-1): DTGVSQNPRHKITKRGQNVTFRCDPISEHNRLYWYRQTLGQGPEFLTYFQNEAQLEKSRLLSDRFSAERPKGSFSTLEIQRTEQGDSAMYLCASSLQGNTEAFFGQGTRLTVV.

The V gene is TRBV5-4, the J gene TRBJ1-2; D is unclear. Germline V gives CDR1 SGHNT, CDR2 YYREEE (reference sequence). CDR3 length equals 14 residues. V lost 5 bases, J lost 5 bases, and 16 bases lay in between. The DNA for the CDR3 is TGTGCCAGCAGTTCTCGGGGTCGAGGATATGGCTACACCTTC. This gives the protein CASSSRGRGYGYTF.

V gene TRBV28 combines with J gene TRBJ2-3; TRBD1 might be the D (5 bases). With 5 bases removed from V and 8 bases from J, the gap between germline ends came to 8 bases. The CDR3 covers 11 residues. The germline CDR1 and CDR2 sequences are MDHEN and SYDVKM. As DNA, the CDR3 is TGTGCCAGCAGTCGAAGGGGTACGCAGTATTTT. It is translated as CASSRRGTQYF.

The count of this clone is one. J is TRBJ2-6 and V is TRBV9; D is uncertain. The CDR3 spans 15 residues. Germline lookup yields CDR1 SGDLS and CDR2 YYNGEE. Trimming took off 4 bases at V and 4 bases at J, with 12 bases between the two ends. The CDR3 region has the DNA TGTGCCAGCAGCCTAAGCGCCTCCGGGGCCAACGTCCTGACTTTC. Its translation is CASSLSASGANVLTF.

Only one count was recorded for this clone. The V and J genes are TRBV6-6 and TRBJ1-4, with a possible D match to TRBD1 (6 bases). The CDR3 sequence is 15 residues long. The V and J ends lost 3 bases and 5 bases respectively, with 13 bases between them. Per the germline V gene, CDR1 is MNHNY and CDR2 is SVGAGI (reference sequence). The CDR3 nucleotides are TGTGCCAGCAGTTATAGGGAACAGGGAAATGAAAAACTGTTTTTT. As protein: CASSYREQGNEKLFF.

This clone turned up a few times. In DNA form, the CDR3 reads TGTGCCAGCAGTCAACAGGGGCCGAACACTGAAGCTTTCTTT. It encodes CASSQQGPNTEAFF. The chain joins TRBV6-5 to TRBJ1-1; 7 positions agree with TRBD1. The CDR3 has 14 amino acids. Germline CDR1 and CDR2: MNHEY and SVGAGI. Trimming took 5 bases from V and 1 from J; bases not matched to a gene: 4.

The chain combines TRBV2 with TRBJ2-2; no definite D call. There are 15 residues in the CDR3. Trimming cost V 2 bases and J 8 bases, with 15 bases left between them. Germline V lookup: CDR1 SNHLY, CDR2 FYNNEI. The CDR3: CASSEKRSLAGELFF. CDR3 DNA: TGTGCCAGCAGTGAAAAGAGGAGCCTGGCAGGGGAGCTGTTTTTT.

The CDR3 sequence: CASSRGQGFQPQHF. CDR3 sequence (DNA): TGTGCCAGCAGCCGGGGACAGGGGTTTCAGCCCCAGCATTTT. The V call is TRBV7-9, the J call TRBJ1-5; 10 positions agree with TRBD1. CDR1 and CDR2 from the germline V gene are SEHNR and FQNEAQ (reference sequence). J lost 6 bases, V lost 5 bases, and 4 bases had no gene match. The CDR3 has 14 amino acids. Full variable domain (remainder filled in from reference TRBV7-9 and TRBJ1-5): DTGVSQNPRHKITKRGQNVTFRCDPISEHNRLYWYRQTLGQGPEFLTYFQNEAQLEKSRLLSDRFSAERPKGSFSTLEIQRTEQGDSAMYLCASSRGQGFQPQHFGDGTRLSIL.